This T cell receptor beta chain came from a study of T cells in Graves' hyperthyroidism and ophthalmopathy. Whole-study findings and limits: Blood also showed most of the thyroid clonotypes that were expanded above 0.001.

The V and J ends lost 3 bases and 5 bases respectively, with 13 bases between them. The CDR3 sequence is 13 residues long. The germline V gene has CDR1 SQVTM and CDR2 ANQGSEA. Amplified regions were TCR beta CDR3 sequences from RNA transcripts. The primer set for the first-round RT-PCR of the TCR CDR3 was HTBI. TCRdb reprocessed the multiplex PCR reads with MiXCR, giving one entry per CDR3 protein. The sample lists 300,000 to 500,000 distinct CDR3 sequences; 14% to 15% were seen once. This clonotype occurred a few times. What it binds is not known. Uncontrolled infection, other autoimmune disease, pregnancy or lactation led to exclusion. Diagnoses were made from clinical symptoms, serum measures (thyroxine and TRAb), thyroid ultrasound and orbital computed tomography. The PBMCs had their origin in approximately 10 ml of fresh peripheral blood.

The origin of this receptor is a woman younger than 45 with Graves' hyperthyroidism. The specimen was blood. The chain is built from TRBV29-1 and TRBJ1-2, with D unclear. CDR3 region: CSVDKQSSYGYTF. The CDR3 region has the DNA TGCAGCGTTGATAAGCAGTCGTCGTATGGCTACACCTTC.